This T cell receptor beta chain was recorded in a study of blood T cell repertoires in COVID-19. Overall study: Researchers got acute and convalescent COVID-19 samples from the United States, Italy and Spain. Sample material is recorded as cDNA or gDNA derived from T cells, B-cell-depleted T cells, or PBMCs.

Trimming cost V 0 bases and J 5 bases; bases outside gene matches: 10. The CDR3 consists of 17 residues. Germline V CDR1 and CDR2: SGHDN, FVKESK. Authors' methods: Amplification from reference gene primers served as the basis for estimated nucleated cell counts. Only in-frame clones appear in the TCRdb table, and some are missing; sequencing was by immunoSEQ multiplex PCR. The D gene and trimming were derived from the DNA, and the V and J assignments and clone size from that table. The sample contains about 70,000 clones, 70% to 90% of which appear only once. Material for sequencing was peripheral blood. The clonotype was recovered from a man between 65 and 85 years old with active COVID-19. V usage is TRBV14 and J usage is TRBJ2-7, with 10 positions matching TRBD2. The chain's CDR3 is CASSQDSLAGVGNEQYF. CDR3 DNA: TGTGCCAGCAGCCAAGATAGCCTAGCGGGAGTCGGGAACGAGCAGTACTTC. Full variable domain (outside the CDR3, taken from reference TRBV14 and TRBJ2-7): EAGVTQFPSHSVIEKGQTVTLRCDPISGHDNLYWYRRVMGKEIKFLLHFVKESKQDESGMPNNRFLAERTGGTYSTLKVQPAELEDSGVYFCASSQDSLAGVGNEQYFGPGTRLTVT.